The present T cell receptor beta chain was sequenced within a study of T cell responses to AZD1222 COVID-19 vaccine. Study-wide points: After two AZD1222 doses, spike-specific TCR breadth and depth rose versus day 0. Recipients of AZD1222 seropositive at baseline numbered only six or seven.

The method was immunoSEQ multiplex PCR; TCRdb's version includes in-frame clones alone and lacks a portion of them. The sample yields around 110,000 clones, almost 90% seen once. Germline loops: CDR1 SGHTA, CDR2 FQGNSA. V lost 5 bases, J lost 7 bases, and 27 bases lay in between. There are 18 residues in the CDR3. Worth noting for this clone: Its antigen is unknown.

Sequences were derived from peripheral blood, sampled on day 0 of AZD1222 vaccination. The origin of this receptor is an adult in good health. The chain couples TRBV7-2 to TRBJ1-5; D may be TRBD1 (5 bases). CDR3 DNA sequence: TGTGCCAGCAGCCAGAACGGCGGGGGTTTTGAGGGACGGCAGCCCCAGCATTTT. This encodes CASSQNGGGFEGRQPQHF.